This T cell receptor beta chain was captured by sequencing in a study of shared clonotypes between healthy human individuals. As for the study in general: Researchers assigned three CD4 naive, three CD4 memory, two CD8 naive and one CD8 memory plate to each donor.

Assay used: immunoSEQ multiplex PCR; TCRdb lists only in-frame clones, some missing. Found here are 2 million to 2.5 million clones, approximately 94% of them singletons; the top ten hold approximately 0.35%. Donors comprised healthy HIV-negative adults lacking recent acute infections or vaccinations. The investigators split CD4+ cells into a CD45RA+ naive subset and a CD45RA-negative memory subset. This clonotype was sampled from a young man in good health. Some clones in this sample may be carry-over from other donors' samples. Sequenced: naive CD4+ T cells from PBMCs. Sample subset: CD45RA+ positively selected.

In nucleotides, the CDR3 is TGTGCCAGCAGTTTATGGGGGGGAAGCATTCAGTACTTC. Protein sequence: CASSLWGGSIQYF. V and J are TRBV28 and TRBJ2-4; a possible D gene is TRBD2 (6 bases). V lost 0 bases and J lost 9, with 9 bases in between. Germline loops: CDR1 MDHEN, CDR2 SYDVKM. This CDR3 has 13 amino acids.